This entry lists 26 T cell receptor beta chains sequenced from one sample in a study of cytomegalovirus exposure and HLA in healthy donors. Vbeta (60) and Jbeta (13) primers were used in the PCR. Some clones are missing from TCRdb's copy, which holds only in-frame ones; the method was immunoSEQ multiplex PCR. The table has about 110,000 clones, approximately 14% seen once. What was sequenced was PBMCs. The source of these receptors is a female donor in good health and CMV-seronegative.

The table lists this clone with a few counts. The chain joins TRBV28 to TRBJ1-5; D remains unclear. This CDR3 comprises 17 residues. Per the germline V gene, CDR1 is MDHEN and CDR2 is SYDVKM. V was cut by 1 base and J by 0 bases, with 13 bases left in between. CDR3 DNA: TGTGCCAGCAGTTTATATCGCGGTACCAATAGCAATCAGCCCCAGCATTTT. This translates into CASSLYRGTNSNQPQHF.

This clone was seen a handful of times. The chain is built from TRBV11-2 and TRBJ1-1, with D maybe TRBD1 (5 bases). There are 14 residues in the CDR3. The V end was cut by 1 base, the J end by 1 base, with 7 bases between. Germline V gene data show CDR1 as SGHAT and CDR2 as FQNNGV. CDR3 sequence reads: CASSLGGENTEAFF. In DNA form, the CDR3 reads TGTGCCAGCAGCTTAGGGGGCGAGAACACTGAAGCTTTCTTT. The full variable domain, with the rest looked up from reference TRBV11-2 and TRBJ1-1, is EAGVAQSPRYKIIEKRQSVAFWCNPISGHATLYWYQQILGQGPKLLIQFQNNGVVDDSQLPKDRFSAERLKGVDSTLKIQPAKLEDSAVYLCASSLGGENTEAFFGQGTRLTVV.

This clone turned up a few times. This chain uses TRBV6-1 with TRBJ2-1; the D gene is possibly TRBD1 (5 bases). The CDR3 has 15 residues. From germline, CDR1 is MNHNS and CDR2 SASEGT. Trimming stripped 5 bases from V and 4 bases from J, with 15 bases between. DNA for the CDR3: TGTGCCAGCAGTAGGGGCCGCGACCTTTACAATGAGCAGTTCTTC. It yields the protein CASSRGRDLYNEQFF.

In its sample, this clone was seen a few times. This chain connects TRBV27 to TRBJ1-1, with a possible D match to TRBD1 (6 bases). The CDR3 has 14 residues. Germline lookup yields CDR1 MNHEY and CDR2 SMNVEV (reference sequence). The germline V and J ends were trimmed by 6 bases and 3 bases, with 14 bases remaining between them. In DNA, the CDR3 is TGTGCCAGCAGACTGCGAAGACAGGACACTGAAGCTTTCTTT. It specifies CASRLRRQDTEAFF.

The V gene is TRBV4-3, the J gene TRBJ2-3; 11 nucleotides line up with TRBD2. The CDR3 covers 17 residues. The germline gives CDR1 LGHNA, CDR2 YSLEER. The junction had 10 bases not matched to a gene; V was cut back by 3 bases and J by 5 bases. The DNA for the CDR3 is TGCGCCAGCAGCCAGATTCTGACTAGCGGGGTGGGAGATACGCAGTATTTT. It specifies CASSQILTSGVGDTQYF.

This clone has just a few counts. The V and J genes are TRBV29-1 and TRBJ2-1; TRBD2 matches at 7 bases. The CDR3 has 13 residues. CDR1 SQVTM and CDR2 ANQGSEA come from the germline V gene. V gave up 7 bases and J gave up 9 bases; unmatched junction bases: 12. CDR3 residues: CSAIPLARFEQFF. For the CDR3, the DNA is TGCAGCGCCATACCACTAGCGAGATTTGAGCAGTTCTTC.

The chain uses TRBV21-1 and TRBJ2-1; TRBD1 reflects the table's D call only, with no check against the DNA. TRBV21-1 is a recognized pseudogene. This CDR3 is 15 amino acids long. CDR3 residues: CASPRRGSSYNEQFF. The CDR3 DNA is TGTGCCAGCCCGAGAAGGGGGAGCTCCTACAATGAGCAGTTCTTC.

This clone has a handful of counts. The chain joins TRBV14 to TRBJ1-1, with 8 nucleotides matching TRBD1. V shed 4 bases and J 12 bases; nucleotides not matched to a gene: 10. This CDR3 has 13 amino acids. CDR1 is SGHDN, CDR2 FVKESK, per germline. CDR3 residues: CASSRATGVTPFF. DNA for the CDR3: TGTGCCAGCAGCCGTGCGACAGGGGTGACACCTTTCTTT.

This clone was counted a few times. The CDR3 spells CASSPGHLQETQYF. CDR3 coding DNA: TGTGCCAGCAGCCCCGGACATCTACAAGAGACCCAGTACTTC. The chain has TRBV11-2 and TRBJ2-5; maybe TRBD1 (5 bases). Germline V lookup: CDR1 SGHAT, CDR2 FQNNGV. The CDR3 covers 14 residues. With 5 bases removed from V and 2 bases from J, the gap between germline ends came to 12 bases.

The chain combines TRBV10-3 with TRBJ2-7, with 7 nucleotides matching TRBD1. The germline V gene encodes CDR1 ENHRY and CDR2 SYGVKD. CDR3 length equals 14 residues. Losses at the gene ends were 9 bases for V and 6 bases for J; bases not matched to a gene: 14. CDR3 sequence: CAIKPGQLSGEQYF. The CDR3, as DNA: TGTGCCATTAAACCGGGACAGCTGTCGGGCGAGCAGTACTTC.

This clone showed up just a few times. This chain uses TRBV6-5 with TRBJ2-1; D is possibly TRBD2 (6 bases). CDR1 and CDR2 (germline): MNHEY, SVGAGI. The CDR3 totals 14 residues. Trimming left V 2 bases short and J 6 bases short, with 11 bases between. CDR3 nucleotide sequence: TGTGCCAGCAGTTACCGGCTAGCGATCAATGAGCAGTTCTTC. This gives the protein CASSYRLAINEQFF.

This clone was observed a handful of times. V is TRBV7-9 and J is TRBJ1-5, with D possibly being TRBD1 (6 bases). CDR3 size: 14 residues. Germline CDR1 is SEHNR and CDR2 is FQNEAQ (reference sequence). Deletions cut 0 bases from V and 7 bases from J, with 10 bases between. CDR3 coding DNA: TGTGCCAGCAGCTTAGCGGCAGGGGACCAGCCCCAGCATTTT. It specifies CASSLAAGDQPQHF.

The table lists this clone with a few counts. V and J are TRBV6-1 and TRBJ1-1, with 7 bases matching TRBD1. CDR3 length: 15 amino acids. CDR1 MNHNS and CDR2 SASEGT come from the germline V gene. Trimming took 5 bases from V and 3 from J; bases not matched to a gene: 9. The CDR3 loop is CASSTRTGGDTEAFF. CDR3 in DNA: TGTGCCAGCAGTACCCGGACAGGCGGGGACACTGAAGCTTTCTTT.

The V call is TRBV6-1, the J call TRBJ2-7; 8 bases are shared with TRBD1. The CDR3 is 15 amino acids. V trimming: 1 base; J trimming: 2 bases; junction bases outside the gene matches: 4. Germline CDR1 is MNHNS and CDR2 is SASEGT. This chain's CDR3 is CASSEGTGSPYEQYF. CDR3 in DNA: TGTGCCAGCAGTGAAGGGACAGGGAGTCCCTACGAGCAGTACTTC.

The chain uses TRBV27 and TRBJ1-2, with a weak D call TRBD1 (6 bases). There are 16 residues in the CDR3. Trimming shortened V by 3 bases and J by 4 bases, and 18 bases separated the two germline ends. Germline V gene lookup returns CDR1 MNHEY and CDR2 SMNVEV (reference sequence). The CDR3 loop reads CASSLRGGTAVYGYTF. In nucleotides, the CDR3 is TGTGCCAGCAGTTTGAGGGGGGGAACGGCGGTCTATGGCTACACCTTC.

The chain joins TRBV10-3 to TRBJ1-2; D not resolved. The germline CDR1 and CDR2 sequences are ENHRY and SYGVKD. The CDR3 is 14 amino acids. V lost 0 bases, J lost 5 bases, and 10 bases lay in between. The CDR3 is CAISESRAEYGYTF. In DNA, the CDR3 is TGTGCCATCAGTGAGTCGAGGGCAGAGTATGGCTACACCTTC.

This clone showed up just a few times. V gene TRBV7-2 combines with J gene TRBJ1-5, with 9 positions matching TRBD1. The trim removed 5 bases at V and 4 bases at J, leaving 6 bases unmatched. This CDR3 has 15 residues. The germline CDR1 and CDR2 sequences are SGHTA and FQGNSA. DNA for the CDR3: TGTGCCAGCAGCCCCGGGACAGGGAGGAATCAGCCCCAGCATTTT. Amino acids: CASSPGTGRNQPQHF.

The chain recombines TRBV29-1 with TRBJ2-7, with 7 bases fitting TRBD1. Looked up from germline, CDR1 is SQVTM and CDR2 is ANQGSEA. The V segment lost 6 bases and the J segment 5 bases; nucleotides outside the gene matches: 19. The CDR3 contains 16 residues. The CDR3 region is CSVRTTGTDLWHEQYF. For the CDR3, the DNA is TGCAGCGTAAGAACTACGGGGACAGACCTCTGGCACGAGCAGTACTTC.

This chain uses TRBV19 with TRBJ1-5; D possibly corresponds to TRBD1 (6 bases). The CDR3 extends over 13 amino acids. CDR1 and CDR2 (germline): LNHDA, SQIVND (reference sequence). Trimming stripped 6 bases from V and 3 bases from J, with 9 bases between. CDR3 DNA: TGTGCCAGTAGGGGGGCTCCCAATCAGCCCCAGCATTTT. Amino acids: CASRGAPNQPQHF.

The V and J genes are TRBV2 and TRBJ2-5; 9 bases line up with TRBD2. Germline loops: CDR1 SNHLY, CDR2 FYNNEI. V was clipped by 8 bases and J by 0 bases; unmatched bases: 1. CDR3 size: 13 residues. The CDR3 DNA reads as TGTGCCAGCCTAGCGGGGTACCAAGAGACCCAGTACTTC. It is translated as CASLAGYQETQYF.

In this sample, this clone turned up a few times. CDR3 amino acids: CASSRRLAGGQKETQYF. The DNA for the CDR3 is TGTGCCAGCAGCAGACGACTAGCGGGAGGGCAGAAAGAGACCCAGTACTTC. The chain is built from TRBV7-9 and TRBJ2-5; TRBD2 agrees at 14 bases. This CDR3 is built from 17 residues. Germline V gene lookup returns CDR1 SEHNR and CDR2 FQNEAQ (reference sequence). V shed 5 bases and J 3 bases; nucleotides not matched to a gene: 8.

There are a few counts of this clone. The J gene is TRBJ1-2, the V gene TRBV6-6, with TRBD1 as a possible D gene (5 bases). V was shortened by 6 bases and J by 4 bases, with 12 bases between the two germline ends. This CDR3 region has 13 residues. The germline V gene encodes CDR1 MNHNY and CDR2 SVGAGI (reference sequence). CDR3 amino acids: CASSSGRGYGYTF. The CDR3, as DNA: TGTGCCAGCAGCTCAGGGAGGGGCTATGGCTACACCTTC.

The rearrangement joins TRBV5-1 to TRBJ2-5; 7 bases map to TRBD2. The germline gives CDR1 SGHRS, CDR2 YFSETQ. The CDR3 sequence is 16 residues long. The ends lost 5 bases at V and 4 bases at J; junction bases unmatched: 14. The CDR3 sequence is CASSDPGLEGIETQYF. CDR3 DNA sequence: TGCGCCAGCAGTGACCCTGGACTAGAGGGAATAGAGACCCAGTACTTC. Looking up the rest from reference TRBV5-1 and TRBJ2-5 gives the full variable domain: KAGVTQTPRYLIKTRGQQVTLSCSPISGHRSVSWYQQTPGQGLQFLFEYFSETQRNKGNFPGRFSGRQFSNSRSEMNVSTLELGDSALYLCASSDPGLEGIETQYFGPGTRLLVL.

The chain has TRBV6-5 and TRBJ1-1; D is ambiguous. Germline V gene sequence: CDR1 MNHEY, CDR2 SVGAGI. The length of the CDR3 is 14 residues. V was shortened by 3 bases and J by 1 base, with 9 bases between the two germline ends. As DNA, the CDR3 is TGTGCCAGCAGTTATCAGGAGGGGAACACTGAAGCTTTCTTT. Translating gives CASSYQEGNTEAFF.

The chain uses TRBV13 and TRBJ2-1, with 14 bases identical to TRBD2. CDR3 length: 19 residues. The J segment lost 3 bases and the V segment lost 1 base, leaving 8 bases of the junction unmatched. CDR1 is PRHDT and CDR2 is FYEKMQ in the germline V gene (reference sequence). In nucleotides, the CDR3 is TGTGCCAGCAGCTTAGCGGGACTAGCGGGAGTTTCTAGCTACAATGAGCAGTTCTTC. Amino acid sequence: CASSLAGLAGVSSYNEQFF. The whole variable domain, remainder taken from reference TRBV13 and TRBJ2-1, is AAGVIQSPRHLIKEKRETATLKCYPIPRHDTVYWYQQGPGQDPQFLISFYEKMQSDKGSIPDRFSAQQFSDYHSELNMSSLELGDSALYFCASSLAGLAGVSSYNEQFFGPGTRLTVL.

This clone has just a few counts. This sequence joins TRBV5-1 and TRBJ1-1; possibly TRBD1 for D (6 bases). Looked up from germline, CDR1 is SGHRS and CDR2 is YFSETQ. CDR3 length: 13 amino acids. V lost 0 bases, J lost 4 bases, and 7 bases lay in between. CDR3 sequence reads: CASSLVGATEAFF. The DNA for the CDR3 is TGCGCCAGCAGCTTGGTGGGGGCCACTGAAGCTTTCTTT.